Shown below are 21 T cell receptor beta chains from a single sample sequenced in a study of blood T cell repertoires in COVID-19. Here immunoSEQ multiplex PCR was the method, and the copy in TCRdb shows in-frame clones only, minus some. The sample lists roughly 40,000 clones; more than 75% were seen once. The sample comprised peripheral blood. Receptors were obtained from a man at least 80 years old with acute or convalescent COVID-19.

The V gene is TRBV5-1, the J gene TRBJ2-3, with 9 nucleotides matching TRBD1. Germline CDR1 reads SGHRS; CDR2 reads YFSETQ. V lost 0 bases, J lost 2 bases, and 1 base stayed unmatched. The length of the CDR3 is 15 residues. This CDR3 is CASSLGQGDTDTQYF. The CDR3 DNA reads TGCGCCAGCAGCTTGGGACAGGGGGACACAGATACGCAGTATTTT.

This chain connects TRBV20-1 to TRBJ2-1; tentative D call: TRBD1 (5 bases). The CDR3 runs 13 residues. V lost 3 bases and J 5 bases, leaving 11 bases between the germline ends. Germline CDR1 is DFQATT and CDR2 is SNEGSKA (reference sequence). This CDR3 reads CSASRTTNNEQFF. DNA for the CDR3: TGCAGTGCTAGTCGGACAACCAACAATGAGCAGTTCTTC.

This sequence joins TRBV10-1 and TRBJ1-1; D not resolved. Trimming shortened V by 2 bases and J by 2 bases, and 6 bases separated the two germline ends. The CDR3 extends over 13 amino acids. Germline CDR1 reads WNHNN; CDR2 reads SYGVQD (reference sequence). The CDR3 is CASSEQLNTEAFF. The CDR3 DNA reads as TGCGCCAGCAGTGAGCAACTCAACACTGAAGCTTTCTTT.

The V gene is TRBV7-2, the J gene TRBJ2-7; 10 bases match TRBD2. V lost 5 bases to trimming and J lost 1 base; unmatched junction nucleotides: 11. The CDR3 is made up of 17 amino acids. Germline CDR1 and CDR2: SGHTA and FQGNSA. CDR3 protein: CASSPRRTSGTSYEQYF. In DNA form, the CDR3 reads TGTGCCAGCAGCCCCAGAAGGACTAGCGGTACATCCTACGAGCAGTACTTC.

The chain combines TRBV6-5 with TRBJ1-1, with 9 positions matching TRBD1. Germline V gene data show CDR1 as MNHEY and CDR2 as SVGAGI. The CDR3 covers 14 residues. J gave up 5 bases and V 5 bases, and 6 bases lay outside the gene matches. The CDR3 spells CASSTIQGATEAFF. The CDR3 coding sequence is TGTGCCAGCAGTACCATACAGGGGGCGACTGAAGCTTTCTTT.

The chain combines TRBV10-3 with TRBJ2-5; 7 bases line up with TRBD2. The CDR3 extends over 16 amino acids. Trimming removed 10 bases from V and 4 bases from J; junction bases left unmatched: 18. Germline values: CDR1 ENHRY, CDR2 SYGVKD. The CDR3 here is CATTPLGQRGGETQYF. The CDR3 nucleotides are TGTGCCACCACTCCCCTAGGCCAGCGGGGAGGAGAGACCCAGTACTTC.

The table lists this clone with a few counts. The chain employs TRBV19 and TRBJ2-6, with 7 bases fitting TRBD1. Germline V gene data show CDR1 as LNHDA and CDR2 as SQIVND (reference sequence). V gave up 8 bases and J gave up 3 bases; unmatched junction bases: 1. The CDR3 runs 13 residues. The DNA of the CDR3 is TGTGCCAGTCGGACAGGTGGGGCCAACGTCCTGACTTTC. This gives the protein CASRTGGANVLTF.

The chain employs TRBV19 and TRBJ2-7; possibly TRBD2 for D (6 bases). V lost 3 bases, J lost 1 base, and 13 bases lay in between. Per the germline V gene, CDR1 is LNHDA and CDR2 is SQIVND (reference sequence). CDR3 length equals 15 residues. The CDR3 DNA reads TGTGCCAGTAGTATGCGGCGAAGCGGGTCCTACGAGCAGTACTTC. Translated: CASSMRRSGSYEQYF.

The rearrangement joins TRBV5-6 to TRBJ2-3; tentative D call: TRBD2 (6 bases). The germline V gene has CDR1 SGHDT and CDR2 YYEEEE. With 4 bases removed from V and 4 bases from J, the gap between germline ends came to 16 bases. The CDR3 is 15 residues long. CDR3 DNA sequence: TGTGCCAGCAGCGTGGCAGGGACTGTTTCAGATACGCAGTATTTT. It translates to CASSVAGTVSDTQYF.

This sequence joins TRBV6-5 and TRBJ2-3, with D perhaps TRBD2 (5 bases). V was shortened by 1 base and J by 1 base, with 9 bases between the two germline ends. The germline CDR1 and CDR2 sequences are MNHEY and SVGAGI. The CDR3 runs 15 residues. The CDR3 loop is CASSYFSGGTDTQYF. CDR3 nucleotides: TGTGCCAGCAGTTACTTCTCCGGGGGCACAGATACGCAGTATTTT.

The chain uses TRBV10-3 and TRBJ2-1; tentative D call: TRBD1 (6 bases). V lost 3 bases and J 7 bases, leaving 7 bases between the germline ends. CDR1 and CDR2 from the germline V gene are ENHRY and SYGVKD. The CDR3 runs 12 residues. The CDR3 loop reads CAISEGQNEQFF. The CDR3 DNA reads TGTGCCATCAGTGAAGGACAGAATGAGCAGTTCTTC.

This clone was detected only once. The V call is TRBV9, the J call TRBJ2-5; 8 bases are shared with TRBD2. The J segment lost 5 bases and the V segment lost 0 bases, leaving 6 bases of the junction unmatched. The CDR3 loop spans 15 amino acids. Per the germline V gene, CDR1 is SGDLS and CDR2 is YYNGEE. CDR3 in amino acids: CASSVAGGPQETQYF. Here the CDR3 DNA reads TGTGCCAGCAGCGTAGCGGGGGGGCCACAGGAGACCCAGTACTTC.

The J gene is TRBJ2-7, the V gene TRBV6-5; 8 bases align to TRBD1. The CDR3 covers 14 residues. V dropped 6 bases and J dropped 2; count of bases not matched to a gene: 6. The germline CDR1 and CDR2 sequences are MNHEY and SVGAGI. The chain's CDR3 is CASSGQGGPYEQYF. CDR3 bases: TGTGCCAGCAGCGGACAGGGTGGGCCCTACGAGCAGTACTTC.

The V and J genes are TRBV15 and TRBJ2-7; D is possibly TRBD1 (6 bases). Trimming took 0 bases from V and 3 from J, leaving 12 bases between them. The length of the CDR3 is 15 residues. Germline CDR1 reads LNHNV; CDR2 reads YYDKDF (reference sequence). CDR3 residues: CATSRDSGRGYEQYF. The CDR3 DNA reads TGTGCCACCAGCAGAGATTCGGGCAGGGGCTACGAGCAGTACTTC.

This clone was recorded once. The CDR3 DNA reads as TGTGCCAGTAACCGCGGACAGGGTGGAACTGAAGCTTTCTTT. Amino acid sequence: CASNRGQGGTEAFF. This chain connects TRBV19 to TRBJ1-1; 8 bases are a match to TRBD1. Losses at the gene ends were 7 bases for V and 5 bases for J; bases not matched to a gene: 9. Germline CDR1 reads LNHDA; CDR2 reads SQIVND (reference sequence). The CDR3 spans 14 residues.

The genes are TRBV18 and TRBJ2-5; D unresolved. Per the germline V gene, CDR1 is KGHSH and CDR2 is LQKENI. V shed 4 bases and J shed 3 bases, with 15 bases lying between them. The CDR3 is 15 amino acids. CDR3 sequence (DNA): TGTGCCAGCTCACGGTCGAATCGAGGTGAAGAGACCCAGTACTTC. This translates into CASSRSNRGEETQYF.

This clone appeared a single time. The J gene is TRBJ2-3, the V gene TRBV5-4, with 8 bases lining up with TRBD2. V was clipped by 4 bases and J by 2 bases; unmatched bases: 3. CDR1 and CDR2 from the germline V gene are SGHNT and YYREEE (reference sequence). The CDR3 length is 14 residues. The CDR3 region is CASSLSGDTDTQYF. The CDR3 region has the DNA TGTGCCAGCAGCCTTAGCGGGGACACAGATACGCAGTATTTT. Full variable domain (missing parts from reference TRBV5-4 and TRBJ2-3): ETGVTQSPTHLIKTRGQQVTLRCSSQSGHNTVSWYQQALGQGPQFIFQYYREEENGRGNFPPRFSGLQFPNYSSELNVNALELDDSALYLCASSLSGDTDTQYFGPGTRLTVL.

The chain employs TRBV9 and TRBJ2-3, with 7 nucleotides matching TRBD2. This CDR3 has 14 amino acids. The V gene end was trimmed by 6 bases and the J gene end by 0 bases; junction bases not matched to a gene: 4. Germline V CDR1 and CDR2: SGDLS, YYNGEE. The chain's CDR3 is CASTTSESTDTQYF. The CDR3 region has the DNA TGTGCCAGCACAACTAGCGAGAGCACAGATACGCAGTATTTT.

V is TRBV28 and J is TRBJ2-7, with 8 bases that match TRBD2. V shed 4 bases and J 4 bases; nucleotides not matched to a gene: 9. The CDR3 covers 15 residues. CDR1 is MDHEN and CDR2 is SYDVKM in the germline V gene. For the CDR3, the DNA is TGTGCCAGCAGTTGGGGCCTAGCGGGCCCATACGAGCAGTACTTC. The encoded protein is CASSWGLAGPYEQYF.

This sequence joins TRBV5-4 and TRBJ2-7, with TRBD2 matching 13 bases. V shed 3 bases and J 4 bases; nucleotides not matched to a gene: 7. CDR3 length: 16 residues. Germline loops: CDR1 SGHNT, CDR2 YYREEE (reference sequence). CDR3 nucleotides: TGTGCCAGCAGCTCCTGGACTAGCGGGAGACCTTACGAGCAGTACTTC. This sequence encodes CASSSWTSGRPYEQYF.

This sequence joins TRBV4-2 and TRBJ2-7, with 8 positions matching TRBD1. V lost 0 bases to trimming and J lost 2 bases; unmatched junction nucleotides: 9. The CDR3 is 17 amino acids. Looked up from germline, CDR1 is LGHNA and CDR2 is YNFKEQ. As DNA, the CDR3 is TGTGCCAGCAGCCAAGATAGATCGACAGGGGAGGCCTACGAGCAGTACTTC. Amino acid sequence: CASSQDRSTGEAYEQYF.